One sample yielded the 10 T cell receptor beta chains listed below, sequenced in a study of blood T cell repertoires in COVID-19. Repertoires were generated with immunoSEQ multiplex PCR, while TCRdb's copy carries only in-frame clones and drops some. The table shows 350,000 to 550,000 clones, with around 89% occurring only once. Sequencing used peripheral blood. The receptors were gathered from a woman in her 30s with acute or convalescent COVID-19.

This chain joins TRBV9 and TRBJ2-1, with a possible D match to TRBD1 (6 bases). V lost 3 bases, J lost 5 bases, and 15 bases lay in between. Germline V gene lookup returns CDR1 SGDLS and CDR2 YYNGEE. The CDR3 has 15 amino acids. The CDR3 is CASSGGPGDNNEQFF. CDR3 nucleotide sequence: TGTGCCAGCAGCGGGGGACCAGGGGACAACAATGAGCAGTTCTTC.

The chain couples TRBV12-3 or TRBV12-4 to TRBJ1-5; D unresolved. The CDR3 totals 12 residues. Trimming took 6 bases from V and 7 from J, leaving 10 bases between them. CDR3 sequence reads: CASSQAIQPQHF. CDR3 in DNA: TGTGCCAGCAGCCAAGCAATACAGCCCCAGCATTTT.

V usage is TRBV28 and J usage is TRBJ1-4; TRBD1 matches at 8 bases. Germline loops: CDR1 MDHEN, CDR2 SYDVKM. V shed 6 bases, J shed 10 bases, and the junction held 13 bases outside the gene matches. This CDR3 has 15 amino acids. CDR3 sequence: CASREPRTGIGKLFF. The CDR3 DNA reads as TGTGCCAGCAGGGAACCCCGGACAGGGATCGGAAAACTGTTTTTT.

The rearrangement links TRBV28 to TRBJ2-7; 8 nucleotides match TRBD2. The CDR3 has 13 residues. Germline loops: CDR1 MDHEN, CDR2 SYDVKM. J gave up 0 bases and V 10 bases, and 5 bases lay outside the gene matches. CDR3 coding DNA: TGTGCCACCTCGGGGGGGATCTCCTACGAGCAGTACTTC. Translated: CATSGGISYEQYF.

CDR3 region: CASKRRAGGPPYNEQFF. As DNA, the CDR3 is TGTGCCAGCAAGAGAAGAGCGGGGGGGCCGCCCTACAATGAGCAGTTCTTC. The V and J genes are TRBV9 and TRBJ2-1; 10 bases are a match to TRBD2. Germline V gene data show CDR1 as SGDLS and CDR2 as YYNGEE. The junction had 11 bases not matched to a gene; V was cut back by 6 bases and J by 2 bases. This CDR3 has 17 residues.

The genes are TRBV5-5 and TRBJ2-7, with 7 bases identical to TRBD2. Trimming at V came to 0 bases and at J to 3 bases, leaving 6 bases not matched to a gene. Germline lookup yields CDR1 SGHKS and CDR2 YYEKEE (reference sequence). The CDR3 contains 15 residues. The CDR3 DNA reads as TGTGCCAGCAGCTTGGCTCGGGGGGTTTTCTACGAGCAGTACTTC. Its protein is CASSLARGVFYEQYF.

This clone has at least ten counts. An end of the junction does not agree with germline; a read error may underlie this. This chain joins TRBV20-1 and TRBJ1-3, with D hard to call. The CDR3 spans 11 residues. CDR1 DFQATT and CDR2 SNEGSKA come from the germline V gene (reference sequence). CDR3 DNA: TGCAGTGCGAGAGGTCTGAACACCATATATTTT. This gives the protein CSARGLNTIYF.

This clone appeared many times. In the same sample, other DNA sequences code for this CDR3. This chain uses TRBV7-3 with TRBJ2-6; 8 nucleotides match TRBD2. V shed 6 bases and J 0 bases; nucleotides not matched to a gene: 4. Germline-derived CDR1 and CDR2 are SGHTA and FQGTGA. The CDR3 runs 16 residues. CDR3 nucleotide sequence: TGTGCCAGCAGGGGCGGGGGGACCTCTGGGGCCAACGTCCTGACTTTC. Translated: CASRGGGTSGANVLTF.

This chain uses TRBV6-5 with TRBJ2-3; 7 bases agree with TRBD2. J gave up 2 bases and V 8 bases, and 10 bases lay outside the gene matches. CDR3 length equals 15 residues. CDR1 MNHEY and CDR2 SVGAGI come from the germline V gene. The CDR3 DNA reads TGTGCCAGCCGGAAACGGGAGGTCGACACAGATACGCAGTATTTT. Translated: CASRKREVDTDTQYF.

The V gene is TRBV28, the J gene TRBJ2-7, with D maybe TRBD2 (5 bases). This CDR3 is 13 amino acids long. Germline V lookup: CDR1 MDHEN, CDR2 SYDVKM. Between the trimmed V and J ends, which lost 2 bases and 1 base, there was a span of 6 bases. The CDR3 DNA reads TGTGCCAGCAGTTTAAGAGGGTCCTACGAGCAGTACTTC. This sequence encodes CASSLRGSYEQYF.